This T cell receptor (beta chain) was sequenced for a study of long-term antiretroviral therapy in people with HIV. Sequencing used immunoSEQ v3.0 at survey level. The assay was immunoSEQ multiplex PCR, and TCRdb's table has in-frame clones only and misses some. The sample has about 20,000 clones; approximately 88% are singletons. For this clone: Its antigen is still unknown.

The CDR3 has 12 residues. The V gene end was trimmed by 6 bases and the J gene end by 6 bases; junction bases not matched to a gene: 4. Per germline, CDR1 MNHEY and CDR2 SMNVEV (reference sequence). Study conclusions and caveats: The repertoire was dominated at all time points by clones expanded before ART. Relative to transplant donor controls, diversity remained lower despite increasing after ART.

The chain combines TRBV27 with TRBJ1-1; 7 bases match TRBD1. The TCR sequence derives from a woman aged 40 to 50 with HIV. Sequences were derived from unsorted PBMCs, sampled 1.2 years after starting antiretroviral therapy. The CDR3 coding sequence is TGTGCCAGCAGCCACACAGGGGCTGAAGCTTTCTTT. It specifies CASSHTGAEAFF.